This entry concerns a single T cell receptor (beta chain). Its antigen is currently not known. No much larger clonotype is one base removed from it; base qualities were not supplied. Patients with a history of autoimmune disease or receiving systemic immunosuppression were excluded from the trial. Peripheral blood for TCR sequencing was collected from all dose cohorts at baseline, on cycle 4 day 1, and on cycle 7 day 1. The samples were taken from a phase I, first-in-human, multicenter, open-label dose-escalation trial of ivuxolimab. Adults with locally advanced or metastatic melanoma, renal cell, hepatocellular, or head and neck squamous cell carcinoma were enrolled in the trial. Before TCR sequencing, CD4+ T cells and CD8+ T cells were sorted from peripheral blood as separate populations. These data are taken from a study of OX40 agonist ivuxolimab in advanced cancers. A note on the overall study: The costimulatory receptor OX40 (CD134) was targeted by ivuxolimab, a fully human IgG2 agonistic monoclonal antibody. The dose-escalation cohort was roughly 83% male with a mean age of roughly 60 years, ranging from about 20 to 85. Among the approximately 54 dose-escalation patients, 19 had hepatocellular carcinoma, about 15 melanoma, 9 renal cell carcinoma and 9 head and neck cancer. Prior anti-PD-1, anti-PD-L1 or anti-CTLA-4 therapy was permitted, and checkpoint inhibitors had been received by roughly 40% of dose-escalation patients. Peripheral TCRbeta sequencing was intended to test whether TCR sequence diversity was altered and clonal T-cell expansion was caused by ivuxolimab. Partial responses were achieved by three dose-escalation patients, of whom one had hepatocellular carcinoma and two had cutaneous melanoma. Intravenous ivuxolimab was administered to patients every 2 weeks at six dose levels: 0.01, 0.1, 0.3, 1.5, 3 and 10 mg/kg. The paper covers the monotherapy dose-escalation part of the phase I ivuxolimab trial, which included N = 52 patients. What the authors observed across the whole study: Partial responders in the 0.1-3.0 mg/kg groups had among the lowest normalized peripheral clonal expansion, especially among CD8+ T cells. After ivuxolimab, more expanded clones were found on average in CD8+ T cells than in CD4+ T cells. Low levels of normalized T-cell clonal expansion were also seen in some patients who did not respond. Which antigens the clonally expanded peripheral T cells were specific for was not determined. At doses from 0.1 to 3.0 mg/kg, clonal expansion was seen in both CD4+ and CD8+ blood T cells between baseline and week 6.

Genomic DNA was extracted from sorted cells for sequencing of the TCRbeta CDR3 region. The immunoSEQ Assay was used to sequence the TCRbeta CDR3 regions. Not all clones reach the TCRdb copy of this immuneACCESS table, which keeps in-frame sequences only. Checked studies attribute under half of the gap to unresolved V genes and leave the rest unexplained. This sample comprises roughly 70,000 clones, roughly 90% of them detected only once. The leading ten clones occupy approximately 0.67% of the sample. The CDR3 runs 18 amino acids, cysteine and phenylalanine included. Only the CDR3 part of the read is kept: 54 bases, read in frame from the first base. Relative to germline, V is missing 0 bases and J is missing 2 bases, with 4 bases of the junction outside any gene match. For CDR1 and CDR2, the germline V gene lists SGHTS and YDEGEE.

Sequenced material: CD4+ or CD8+ T cells sorted from blood, taken in a trial of the OX40 agonist ivuxolimab. This clonotype was sampled from an adult with an advanced solid tumor such as melanoma, head and neck, liver or kidney cancer. The rearrangement joined TRBV5-8 to TRBJ2-2, and TRBD2 matches 13 of the central bases. The nucleotide sequence reads as follows: TGTGCCAGCAGCTTGGCGGGACTAGCGGGATTTAACACCGGGGAGCTGTTTTTT. It is translated as CASSLAGLAGFNTGELFF.